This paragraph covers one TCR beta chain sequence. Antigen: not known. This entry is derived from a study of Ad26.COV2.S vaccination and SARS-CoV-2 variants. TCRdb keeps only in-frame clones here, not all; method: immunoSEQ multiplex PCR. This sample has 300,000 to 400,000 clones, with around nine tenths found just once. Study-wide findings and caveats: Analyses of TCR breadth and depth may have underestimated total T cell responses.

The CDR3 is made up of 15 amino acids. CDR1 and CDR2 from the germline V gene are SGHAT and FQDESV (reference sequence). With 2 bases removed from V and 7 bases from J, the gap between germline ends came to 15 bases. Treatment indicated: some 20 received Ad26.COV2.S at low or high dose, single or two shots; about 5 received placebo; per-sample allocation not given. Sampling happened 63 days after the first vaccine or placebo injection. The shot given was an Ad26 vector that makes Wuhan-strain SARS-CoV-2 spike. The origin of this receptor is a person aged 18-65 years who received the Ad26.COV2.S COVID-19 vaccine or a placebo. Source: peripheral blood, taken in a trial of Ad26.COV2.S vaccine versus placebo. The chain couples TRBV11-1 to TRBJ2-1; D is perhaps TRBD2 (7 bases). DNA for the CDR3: TGTGCCAGCAGCTTACGGGGGGCTGTAGGTAATGAGCAGTTCTTC. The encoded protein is CASSLRGAVGNEQFF.